This T cell receptor beta chain emerged from a study of chemoradiotherapy in HPV16-positive cancers. Study in general: Functional T-cell assays on a couple of HPV16-positive patients' cells defined candidate HPV-specific clones and common TCR motifs. Regarding the study as a whole: HPV-specific T cells were functionally defined from only a couple of HPV16-positive patients. For HPV16-positive patients, expanding HPV-responsive T cells associated with longer recurrence-free survival. Non-HPV-specific T cells did not expand in tumors during treatment, whereas candidate HPV-specific clones and E7-related motifs did.

Method: immunoSEQ multiplex PCR; TCRdb's copy keeps in-frame clones and lacks some. The sample holds 25,000 to 35,000 clones, about nine tenths seen once. Remarks on this clone: Its target is unknown.

This CDR3 is built from 15 residues. Losses at the gene ends were 8 bases for V and 4 bases for J; bases not matched to a gene: 9. The rearrangement joins TRBV5-3 to TRBJ1-2; 12 bases fit TRBD1. TRBV5-3 is classed as an ORF, of uncertain function. The receptor was isolated from a human donor with HPV-associated anogenital cancer. The sequenced sample was blood, obtained from a patient who underwent chemoradiotherapy. The CDR3 protein is CASSGTGGGFYGYTF. CDR3 nucleotides: TGTGCCAGCAGCGGGACAGGGGGCGGTTTCTATGGCTACACCTTC.